One and the same sample provided the 14 T cell receptor beta chains below, sequenced in a study of T cells after yellow fever vaccination (dated by TCRdb to the late 2010s). Explained via the paper, the treatment or condition label denotes: live attenuated yellow fever vaccine strain. Library prep was done by 5' RACE. TCRdb lists the instrument as Illumina HiSeq 2500. TCRdb reworked the public reads: Q25 trimming with fastp, MiXCR clone assembly, productive beta chains retained. Rows with one shared CDR3 protein collapse into an entry with the most common genes and DNA. A total of roughly 100,000 distinct CDR3 sequences appear in this sample, more than 7.5% of them only once. Of the sample, around a sixth falls within the top ten clones. This sample comprised CD8+ T cells not binding an NS4B(214-222) dextramer, sorted from PBMCs, obtained roughly 14 days after the first yellow fever vaccination. Reading the label with the study, this specimen's cell subset or site is: NS4B epitope dextramer-negative CD8 T cells. These receptors all stem from a man aged 18 to 35 who received the YFV17D yellow fever vaccine.

The rearrangement links TRBV2 to TRBJ2-7, with D possibly matching TRBD1 (6 bases). Per the germline V gene, CDR1 is SNHLY and CDR2 is FYNNEI. This CDR3 is built from 13 residues. Trimming shortened V by 7 bases and J by 0 bases, and 10 bases separated the two germline ends. The CDR3 protein is CASKTGSSYEQYF. CDR3 coding DNA: TGTGCCAGCAAGACAGGCAGCTCCTACGAGCAGTACTTC.

The chain links TRBV5-6 to TRBJ1-1; D is perhaps TRBD1 (6 bases). Trimming pared 4 bases from V and 0 bases from J, leaving 19 bases between. CDR3 length: 17 amino acids. Germline CDR1 reads SGHDT; CDR2 reads YYEEEE. This CDR3 reads CASSPAGGVDLNTEAFF. As DNA, the CDR3 is TGTGCCAGCAGCCCGGCCGGGGGCGTGGACCTGAACACTGAAGCTTTCTTT.

This clonotype has more than one count but fewer than ten. The chain links TRBV29-1 to TRBJ1-2; D gene uncertain. Trimming stripped 5 bases from V and 14 bases from J, with 21 bases between. Germline V gene sequence: CDR1 SQVTM, CDR2 ANQGSEA. This CDR3 is 12 amino acids long. Written as DNA, the CDR3 is TGCAGCGTTAAGGACCCCCCAGAGTTGCGAACCTTC. Translating gives CSVKDPPELRTF.

The chain links TRBV5-1 to TRBJ1-1; D remains ambiguous. Germline V gene sequence: CDR1 SGHRS, CDR2 YFSETQ. The length of the CDR3 is 15 residues. The germline V and J ends were trimmed by 0 bases and 4 bases, with 13 bases remaining between them. The CDR3: CASSLVVAGSTEAFF. CDR3 nucleotide sequence: TGCGCCAGCAGCTTGGTCGTTGCGGGGAGCACTGAAGCTTTCTTT.

The V call is TRBV7-2, the J call TRBJ2-3, with TRBD2 matching 7 bases. Germline assignment: CDR1 SGHTA and CDR2 FQGNSA. V lost 4 bases, J lost 11 bases, and 6 bases stayed unmatched. The length of the CDR3 is 12 residues. As DNA, the CDR3 is TGTGCCAGCAGCTGGGGGGGAACAGTGCAGTATTTT. Protein sequence: CASSWGGTVQYF. The full variable domain, with the rest looked up from reference TRBV7-2 and TRBJ2-3, is GAGVSQSPSNKVTEKGKDVELRCDPISGHTALYWYRQSLGQGLEFLIYFQGNSAPDKSGLPSDRFSAERTGGSVSTLTIQRTQQEDSAVYLCASSWGGTVQYFGPGTRLTVL.

In its sample, this clonotype was seen a few times. The V gene is TRBV2, the J gene TRBJ2-7, with 10 bases that match TRBD1. Germline-derived CDR1 and CDR2 are SNHLY and FYNNEI. J gave up 6 bases and V 4 bases, and 0 bases lay outside the gene matches. The CDR3 contains 12 residues. The CDR3 bases are TGTGCCAGCAGTGGACAGGGGGCCGAGCAGTACTTC. It encodes CASSGQGAEQYF.

V is TRBV6-5 and J is TRBJ2-2; a possible D gene is TRBD1 (6 bases). CDR1 is MNHEY and CDR2 is SVGAGI in the germline V gene. The V gene lost 5 bases and the J gene lost 4 bases, with 11 bases spanning the gap. The CDR3 is 14 residues long. In DNA form, the CDR3 reads TGTGCCAGCAGTAGCGGACAGACCACCGGGGAGCTGTTTTTT. Amino acid sequence: CASSSGQTTGELFF.

The table lists this clonotype with many counts. The chain carries TRBV6-2 or TRBV6-3 and TRBJ2-7; D not certain. Trimming pared 0 bases from V and 1 base from J, leaving 4 bases between. Germline V gene lookup returns CDR1 MNHEY and CDR2 SVGEGT. The length of the CDR3 is 13 residues. The CDR3 DNA reads TGTGCCAGCAGTTACTCGATTTCCTACGAGCAGTACGTC. Its protein is CASSYSISYEQYV.

This clonotype was detected only a few times. The genes are TRBV4-3 and TRBJ2-1; D is perhaps TRBD1 or TRBD2 (7 bases each). Germline CDR1 reads LGHNA; CDR2 reads YSLEER. The CDR3 loop spans 19 amino acids. Trimming cost V 0 bases and J 5 bases, with 23 bases left between them. DNA for the CDR3: TGCGCCAGCAGCCAAGATCCTTATCAGGGGGGGCCGATAGACAATGAGCAGTTCTTC. It is translated as CASSQDPYQGGPIDNEQFF.

The J gene is TRBJ1-6, the V gene TRBV15, with 8 bases identical to TRBD1. In germline, CDR1 is LNHNV, CDR2 YYDKDF (reference sequence). The length of the CDR3 is 15 residues. Trimming at V came to 3 bases and at J to 6 bases, leaving 4 bases not matched to a gene. This CDR3 is CATSSYRGFNSPLHF. Written as DNA, the CDR3 is TGTGCCACCAGCAGCTACAGGGGGTTTAATTCACCCCTCCACTTT.

This clonotype has just a few counts. This chain links TRBV13 with TRBJ2-7, with D tentatively TRBD1 or TRBD2 (7 bases each). The CDR3 has 13 amino acids. V lost 7 bases to trimming and J lost 5 bases, with 15 bases between them. Germline loops: CDR1 PRHDT, CDR2 FYEKMQ (reference sequence). CDR3 loop: CASNFRGGDEQYF. The CDR3 DNA reads as TGTGCCAGCAACTTCAGGGGGGGTGACGAGCAGTACTTC. Based on the CDR3 plus reference TRBV13 and TRBJ2-7, the full variable domain is AAGVIQSPRHLIKEKRETATLKCYPIPRHDTVYWYQQGPGQDPQFLISFYEKMQSDKGSIPDRFSAQQFSDYHSELNMSSLELGDSALYFCASNFRGGDEQYFGPGTRLTVT.

There are a few counts of this clonotype. The chain couples TRBV20-1 to TRBJ2-1; TRBD1 or TRBD2 may be the D gene (5 bases each). This CDR3 has 12 residues. The germline V gene encodes CDR1 DFQATT and CDR2 SNEGSKA (reference sequence). V was cut by 5 bases and J by 8 bases, with 13 bases left in between. CDR3 coding DNA: TGCAGTGCTTCCGGGGCTGAAGATGAGCAGTTCTTC. Translation gives CSASGAEDEQFF.

The CDR3 spells CASSPYKLQETQYF. For the CDR3, the DNA is TGTGCCAGCAGCCCTTATAAGCTCCAAGAGACCCAGTACTTC. This rearrangement joins TRBV11-2 to TRBJ2-5; D not certain. V gave up 5 bases and J gave up 1 base, with 11 bases separating them. Germline V lookup: CDR1 SGHAT, CDR2 FQNNGV. This CDR3 is 14 amino acids long.

This clonotype was picked up a small number of times. This chain connects TRBV11-2 to TRBJ2-6, with a tentative D call TRBD1 (6 bases). Trimming stripped 1 base from V and 1 base from J, with 14 bases between. In germline, CDR1 is SGHAT, CDR2 FQNNGV. This CDR3 region has 18 residues. CDR3 protein: CASSLVGGAGSGANVLTF. The CDR3, as DNA: TGTGCCAGCAGCTTAGTTGGGGGCGCCGGATCTGGGGCCAACGTCCTGACTTTC.